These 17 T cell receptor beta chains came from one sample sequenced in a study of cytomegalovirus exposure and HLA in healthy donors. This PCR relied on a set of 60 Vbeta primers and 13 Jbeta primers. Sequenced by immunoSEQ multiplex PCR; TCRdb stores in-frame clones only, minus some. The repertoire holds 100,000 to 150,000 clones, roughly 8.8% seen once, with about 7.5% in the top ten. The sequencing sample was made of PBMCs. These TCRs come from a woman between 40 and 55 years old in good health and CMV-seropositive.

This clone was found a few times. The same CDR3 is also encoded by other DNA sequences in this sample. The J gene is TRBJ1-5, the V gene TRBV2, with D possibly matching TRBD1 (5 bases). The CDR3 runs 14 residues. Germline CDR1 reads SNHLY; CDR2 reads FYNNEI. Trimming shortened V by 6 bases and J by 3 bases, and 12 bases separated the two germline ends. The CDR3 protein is CASRETANNQPQHF. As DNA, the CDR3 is TGTGCCAGCAGAGAGACAGCCAACAATCAGCCCCAGCATTTT.

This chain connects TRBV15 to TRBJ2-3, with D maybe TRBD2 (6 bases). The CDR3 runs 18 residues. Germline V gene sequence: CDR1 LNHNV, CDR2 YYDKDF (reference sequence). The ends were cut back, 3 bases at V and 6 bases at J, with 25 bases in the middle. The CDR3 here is CATSSVTTGTPLGDTQYF. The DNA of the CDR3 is TGTGCCACCAGCAGTGTTACTACCGGGACTCCCCTCGGGGATACGCAGTATTTT.

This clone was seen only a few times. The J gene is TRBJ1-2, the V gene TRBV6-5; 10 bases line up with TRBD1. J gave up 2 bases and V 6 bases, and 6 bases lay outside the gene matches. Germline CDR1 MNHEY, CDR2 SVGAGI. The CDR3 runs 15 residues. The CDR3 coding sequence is TGTGCCAGCAGGCTTATGGGACAGGGGAACTATGGCTACACCTTC. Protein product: CASRLMGQGNYGYTF.

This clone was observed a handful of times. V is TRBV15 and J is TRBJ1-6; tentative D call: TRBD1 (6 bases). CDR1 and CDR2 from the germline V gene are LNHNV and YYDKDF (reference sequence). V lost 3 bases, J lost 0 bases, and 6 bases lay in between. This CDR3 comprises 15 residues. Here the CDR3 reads CATSRTGSYNSPLHF. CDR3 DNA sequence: TGTGCCACCAGCAGGACAGGCTCCTATAATTCACCCCTCCACTTT.

This CDR3 is CASSSARVVGELFF. CDR3 DNA sequence: TGTGCCAGTAGTTCCGCTAGAGTAGTTGGGGAGCTGTTTTTT. The V call is TRBV19, the J call TRBJ2-2; D unresolved. V lost 5 bases and J 8 bases, leaving 15 bases between the germline ends. Per germline, CDR1 LNHDA and CDR2 SQIVND (reference sequence). The CDR3 runs 14 residues.

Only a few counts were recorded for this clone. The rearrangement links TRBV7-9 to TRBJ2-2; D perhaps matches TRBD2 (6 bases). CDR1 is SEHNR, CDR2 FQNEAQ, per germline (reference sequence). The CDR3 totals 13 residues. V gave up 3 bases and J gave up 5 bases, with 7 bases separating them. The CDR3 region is CASSFSGTGELFF. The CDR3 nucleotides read TGTGCCAGCAGCTTTAGCGGAACCGGGGAGCTGTTTTTT. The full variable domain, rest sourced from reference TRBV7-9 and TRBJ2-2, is DTGVSQNPRHKITKRGQNVTFRCDPISEHNRLYWYRQTLGQGPEFLTYFQNEAQLEKSRLLSDRFSAERPKGSFSTLEIQRTEQGDSAMYLCASSFSGTGELFFGEGSRLTVL.

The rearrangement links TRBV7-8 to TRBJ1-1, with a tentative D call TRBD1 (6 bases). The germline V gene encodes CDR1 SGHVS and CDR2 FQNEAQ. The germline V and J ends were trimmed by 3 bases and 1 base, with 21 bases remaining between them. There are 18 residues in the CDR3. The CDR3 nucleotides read TGTGCCAGCAGCTTCGGTTATCATTTGCCGGGACAGAACACTGAAGCTTTCTTT. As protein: CASSFGYHLPGQNTEAFF.

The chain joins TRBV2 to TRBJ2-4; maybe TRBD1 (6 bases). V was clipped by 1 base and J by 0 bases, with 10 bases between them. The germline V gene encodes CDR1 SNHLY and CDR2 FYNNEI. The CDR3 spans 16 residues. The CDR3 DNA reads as TGTGCCAGCAGTGAAGACTGGACAGTAGCCAAAAACATTCAGTACTTC. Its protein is CASSEDWTVAKNIQYF.

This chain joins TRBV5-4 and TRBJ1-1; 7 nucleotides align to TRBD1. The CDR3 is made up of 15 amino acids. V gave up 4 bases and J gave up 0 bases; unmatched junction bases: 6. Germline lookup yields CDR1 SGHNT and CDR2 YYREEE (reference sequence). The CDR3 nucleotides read TGTGCCAGCAGCCCGTCCGGGACAGTGAACACTGAAGCTTTCTTT. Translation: CASSPSGTVNTEAFF.

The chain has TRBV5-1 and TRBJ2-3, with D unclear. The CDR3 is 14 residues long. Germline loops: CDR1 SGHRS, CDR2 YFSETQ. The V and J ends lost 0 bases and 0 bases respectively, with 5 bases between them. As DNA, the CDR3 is TGCGCCAGCAGCTTGGATATTAGCACAGATACGCAGTATTTT. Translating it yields CASSLDISTDTQYF.

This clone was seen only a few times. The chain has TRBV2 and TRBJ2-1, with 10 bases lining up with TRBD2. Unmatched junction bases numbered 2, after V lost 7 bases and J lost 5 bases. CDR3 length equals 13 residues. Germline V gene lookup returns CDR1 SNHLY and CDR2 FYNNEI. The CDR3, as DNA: TGTGCCAGCAATCTAGCGGGGGACAATGAGCAGTTCTTC. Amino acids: CASNLAGDNEQFF. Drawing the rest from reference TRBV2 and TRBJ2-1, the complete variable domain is EPEVTQTPSHQVTQMGQEVILRCVPISNHLYFYWYRQILGQKVEFLVSFYNNEISEKSEIFDDQFSVERPDGSNFTLKIRSTKLEDSAMYFCASNLAGDNEQFFGPGTRLTVL.

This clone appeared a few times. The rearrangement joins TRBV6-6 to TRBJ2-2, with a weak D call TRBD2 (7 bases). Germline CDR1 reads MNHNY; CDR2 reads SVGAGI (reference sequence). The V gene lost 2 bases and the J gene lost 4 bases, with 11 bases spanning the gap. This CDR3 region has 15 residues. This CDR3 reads CASSYTRGATGELFF. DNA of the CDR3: TGTGCCAGCAGTTACACTCGGGGGGCCACCGGGGAGCTGTTTTTT.

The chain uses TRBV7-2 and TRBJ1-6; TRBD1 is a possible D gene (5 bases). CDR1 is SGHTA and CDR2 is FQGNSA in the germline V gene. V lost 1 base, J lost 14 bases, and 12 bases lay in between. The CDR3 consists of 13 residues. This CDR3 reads CASSLGGTATLHF. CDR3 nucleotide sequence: TGTGCCAGCAGCTTAGGGGGCACGGCTACCCTCCACTTT.

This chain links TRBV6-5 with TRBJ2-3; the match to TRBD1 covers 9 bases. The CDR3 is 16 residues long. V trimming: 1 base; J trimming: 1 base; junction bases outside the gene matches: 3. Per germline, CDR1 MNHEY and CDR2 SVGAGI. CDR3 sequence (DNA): TGTGCCAGCAGTTACTACAGGGGGCAGGGCACAGATACGCAGTATTTT. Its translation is CASSYYRGQGTDTQYF.

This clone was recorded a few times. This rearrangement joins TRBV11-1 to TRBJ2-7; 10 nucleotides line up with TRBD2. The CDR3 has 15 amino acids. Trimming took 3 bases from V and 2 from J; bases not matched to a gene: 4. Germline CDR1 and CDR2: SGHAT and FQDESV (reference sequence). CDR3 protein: CASSLTSGRTYEQYF. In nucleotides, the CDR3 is TGTGCCAGCAGCTTGACTAGCGGGCGAACCTACGAGCAGTACTTC.

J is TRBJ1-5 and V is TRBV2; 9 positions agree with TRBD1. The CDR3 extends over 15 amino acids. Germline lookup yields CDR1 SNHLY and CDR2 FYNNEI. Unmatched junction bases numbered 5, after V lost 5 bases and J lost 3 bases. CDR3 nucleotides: TGTGCCAGCAGTAGAGGACAGGGGTACAATCAGCCCCAGCATTTT. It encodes CASSRGQGYNQPQHF.

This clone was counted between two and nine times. The CDR3 reads CASTLEGTGGEKLFF. The CDR3, as DNA: TGTGCCAGCACCCTTGAGGGAACAGGGGGAGAAAAACTGTTTTTT. The rearrangement uses TRBV5-5 and TRBJ1-4, with 8 bases identical to TRBD1. The CDR3 sequence is 15 residues long. Germline loops: CDR1 SGHKS, CDR2 YYEKEE (reference sequence). Trimming at V came to 6 bases and at J to 8 bases, leaving 12 bases not matched to a gene.